The 8 T cell receptor beta chains below were found in one sample sequenced in a study of blood T cell repertoires in COVID-19. Here immunoSEQ multiplex PCR was the method, and the copy in TCRdb shows in-frame clones only, minus some. The profile shows a few hundred thousand clones, around 87% of them singletons. Sequenced sample: peripheral blood. The receptors shown here come from a woman in her 50s with acute or convalescent COVID-19.

The V call is TRBV29-1, the J call TRBJ2-3, with TRBD1 identical over 11 bases. The ends lost 6 bases at V and 0 bases at J; junction bases unmatched: 5. From germline, CDR1 is SQVTM and CDR2 ANQGSEA. CDR3 length: 15 amino acids. The CDR3 DNA is TGCAGCGTACGGACAGGGGGCTTAAGCACAGATACGCAGTATTTT. Amino acids: CSVRTGGLSTDTQYF.

The chain joins TRBV18 to TRBJ1-1; no clear D gene. Germline CDR1 is KGHSH and CDR2 is LQKENI. The CDR3 totals 13 residues. Trimming removed 4 bases from V and 2 bases from J, with 8 bases in between. Written as DNA, the CDR3 is TGTGCCAGCTCACTACAGAGTAACACTGAAGCTTTCTTT. This codes for CASSLQSNTEAFF.

The chain is built from TRBV27 and TRBJ2-7; D is uncertain. V was cut by 3 bases and J by 0 bases, with 12 bases left in between. Germline V gene data show CDR1 as MNHEY and CDR2 as SMNVEV (reference sequence). CDR3 length: 15 amino acids. As DNA, the CDR3 is TGTGCCAGCAGTTTTCGGCGGCGGAGCTCCTACGAGCAGTACTTC. Its protein is CASSFRRRSSYEQYF.

The rearrangement uses TRBV9 and TRBJ2-7; 8 nucleotides agree with TRBD2. V dropped 3 bases and J dropped 6; count of bases not matched to a gene: 14. This CDR3 is 16 amino acids long. Germline V gives CDR1 SGDLS, CDR2 YYNGEE. In nucleotides, the CDR3 is TGTGCCAGCAGCGCCCGAACTAGCGGAAGGCCTTCCGAGCAGTACTTC. It yields the protein CASSARTSGRPSEQYF.

The chain joins TRBV25-1 to TRBJ2-7, with 7 bases that match TRBD1. V lost 6 bases to trimming and J lost 4 bases; unmatched junction nucleotides: 6. This CDR3 is built from 13 residues. CDR1 and CDR2 from the germline V gene are MGHDK and SYGVNS. The DNA for the CDR3 is TGTGCCAGCAGCAACAGGGGCAGGTACGAGCAGTACTTC. Amino acids: CASSNRGRYEQYF.

The chain has TRBV5-1 and TRBJ2-1; the match to TRBD2 covers 12 bases. Trimming cost V 4 bases and J 0 bases; bases outside gene matches: 2. From germline, CDR1 is SGHRS and CDR2 YFSETQ. The CDR3 has 16 amino acids. Here the CDR3 DNA reads TGCGCCAGCAGCGGGGGACTAGCGGGCTCCTACAATGAGCAGTTCTTC. This translates into CASSGGLAGSYNEQFF.

V gene TRBV25-1 combines with J gene TRBJ1-2; D gene unclear. Between the trimmed V and J ends, which lost 3 bases and 5 bases, there was a span of 7 bases. The CDR3 consists of 12 residues. Germline loops: CDR1 MGHDK, CDR2 SYGVNS. Here the CDR3 reads CASSDSRYGYTF. For the CDR3, the DNA is TGTGCCAGCAGTGATTCGCGGTATGGCTACACCTTC.

V usage is TRBV18 and J usage is TRBJ1-4; weak D call: TRBD1 (5 bases). In germline, CDR1 is KGHSH, CDR2 LQKENI. This CDR3 comprises 12 residues. V lost 1 base and J lost 12, with 9 bases in between. DNA for the CDR3: TGTGCCAGCTCACCACGCGGGGGAGAACTGTTTTTT. Protein product: CASSPRGGELFF.